Each of the 27 T cell receptor beta chains below was sequenced from the same sample in a study of shared T cell receptors in the human thymus (dated by TCRdb to the early 2020s). Library generation was performed with the immunoSEQ multiplex PCR assay. The table was pulled from immuneACCESS by TCRdb, which kept in-frame rearrangements only. Such tables lose some clones; where checked, under half of the loss comes from unresolved V genes, and the rest has no known cause. The sample data list under 450,000 clones, and approximately 95% of these were observed just once. Roughly 0.02% of the sample belongs to the ten largest clones. Input material: thymocytes. These receptors were taken from a human donor.

The CDR3 loop reads CSVASSGAFSYEQYF. CDR3 sequence (DNA): TGCAGCGTTGCCAGCTCGGGGGCGTTCTCCTACGAGCAGTACTTC. The chain has TRBV29-1 and TRBJ2-7; possibly TRBD1 or TRBD2 for D (6 bases each). The CDR3 loop spans 15 amino acids. V shed 4 bases and J shed 0 bases, with 16 bases lying between them. Germline CDR1 is SQVTM and CDR2 is ANQGSEA.

The chain carries TRBV6-1 and TRBJ1-3; D gene unclear. Germline V lookup: CDR1 MNHNS, CDR2 SASEGT. V was pared by 4 bases and J by 1 base, with 17 bases between. This CDR3 comprises 17 residues. The CDR3 DNA follows: TGTGCCAGCAGTGCAATCCGGGAACAGCCATCTGGAAACACCATATATTTT. It specifies CASSAIREQPSGNTIYF.

The chain joins TRBV12-5 to TRBJ2-1; 14 bases match TRBD2. The CDR3 loop spans 18 amino acids. J lost 6 bases, V lost 6 bases, and 13 bases had no gene match. Germline V gene sequence: CDR1 LGHNT, CDR2 FRNRAP. The CDR3 DNA follows: TGTGCTAGTGGCCCCCCCGGACTAGCGGGAGGACATGGCAATGAGCAGTTCTTC. Residues: CASGPPGLAGGHGNEQFF.

This clone appeared a single time. The genes are TRBV14 and TRBJ2-1; D is ambiguous. This CDR3 has 14 amino acids. The ends were cut back, 3 bases at V and 4 bases at J, with 10 bases in the middle. The V gene's germline CDR1 is SGHDN and CDR2 FVKESK. CDR3 loop: CASSQKSCYNEQFF. CDR3 sequence (DNA): TGTGCCAGCAGCCAGAAAAGCTGTTACAATGAGCAGTTCTTC.

The V and J genes are TRBV5-1 and TRBJ2-2; D perhaps matches TRBD2 (5 bases). The CDR3 sequence is 17 residues long. Trimming pared 4 bases from V and 5 bases from J, leaving 21 bases between. Germline-derived CDR1 and CDR2 are SGHRS and YFSETQ. CDR3: CASSLQQVGGGTGELFF. The DNA of the CDR3 is TGCGCCAGCAGCCTTCAGCAGGTCGGAGGAGGAACCGGGGAGCTGTTTTTT.

This chain connects TRBV27 to TRBJ2-7; 8 bases align to TRBD2. The CDR3 is 17 residues long. J lost 6 bases, V lost 1 base, and 14 bases had no gene match. Germline lookup yields CDR1 MNHEY and CDR2 SMNVEV (reference sequence). The CDR3 loop is CASSLYRGGREAGEQYF. The CDR3, as DNA: TGTGCCAGCAGTTTATATCGGGGGGGCAGGGAAGCTGGCGAGCAGTACTTC.

The genes are TRBV4-1 and TRBJ2-1; TRBD2 aligns across 12 bases. Looked up from germline, CDR1 is MGHRA and CDR2 is YSYEKL. CDR3 size: 17 residues. V shed 3 bases and J 7 bases; nucleotides not matched to a gene: 10. The CDR3 is CASSQTRTSGTLNEQFF. In DNA, the CDR3 is TGCGCCAGCAGCCAGACTCGGACTAGCGGGACCTTAAATGAGCAGTTCTTC.

This sequence joins TRBV27 and TRBJ1-4; 8 bases map to TRBD1. The CDR3 length is 17 residues. J gave up 5 bases and V 5 bases, and 13 bases lay outside the gene matches. CDR1 is MNHEY, CDR2 SMNVEV, per germline (reference sequence). The CDR3 DNA reads as TGTGCCAGCAGTGGGACAGGCCCGTCGGGAGGAAATGAAAAACTGTTTTTT. Its protein is CASSGTGPSGGNEKLFF.

The chain is built from TRBV14 and TRBJ2-5; D is possibly TRBD2 (5 bases). Trimming cost V 3 bases and J 3 bases, with 14 bases left between them. Germline V gene data show CDR1 as SGHDN and CDR2 as FVKESK. The CDR3 spans 15 residues. DNA of the CDR3: TGTGCCAGCAGCCATTCATCCCTGCGGGAAGAGACCCAGTACTTC. As protein: CASSHSSLREETQYF.

The gene calls are TRBV6-5 and TRBJ1-2; possible D gene TRBD1, 5 bases. The CDR3 covers 9 residues. Germline V gives CDR1 MNHEY, CDR2 SVGAGI. Trimming stripped 8 bases from V and 11 bases from J, with 9 bases between. This CDR3 is CASGGTYTF. CDR3 nucleotide sequence: TGTGCCAGCGGTGGGACTTACACCTTC.

This rearrangement joins TRBV27 to TRBJ2-1; D remains ambiguous. V was trimmed by 4 bases and J by 2 bases, leaving 18 bases between them. The CDR3 extends over 17 amino acids. CDR1 and CDR2 (germline): MNHEY, SMNVEV (reference sequence). The CDR3 sequence is CASSSHRAPVTYNEQFF. The CDR3 nucleotides are TGTGCCAGCAGTTCCCATAGAGCCCCGGTAACCTACAATGAGCAGTTCTTC.

The rearrangement joins TRBV11-2 to TRBJ1-1; weak D call: TRBD1 (5 bases). CDR3 length: 18 amino acids. V was pared by 2 bases and J by 6 bases, with 25 bases between. Germline loops: CDR1 SGHAT, CDR2 FQNNGV. CDR3 residues: CASSLPITRGRVKSEAFF. As DNA, the CDR3 is TGTGCCAGCAGCTTACCCATAACCCGGGGCAGGGTAAAGTCTGAAGCTTTCTTT.

The count of this clone is one. J is TRBJ2-7 and V is TRBV2, with 8 bases identical to TRBD1. This CDR3 region has 14 residues. The germline V gene has CDR1 SNHLY and CDR2 FYNNEI. V dropped 6 bases and J dropped 1; count of bases not matched to a gene: 5. CDR3 sequence reads: CASRPRQGSYEQYF. The CDR3 bases are TGTGCCAGCAGGCCCCGACAGGGGTCCTACGAGCAGTACTTC.

The chain carries TRBV27 and TRBJ2-7; D is ambiguous. The CDR3 covers 12 residues. Germline-derived CDR1 and CDR2 are MNHEY and SMNVEV (reference sequence). Trimming stripped 3 bases from V and 3 bases from J, with 6 bases between. CDR3: CASSFLHYEQYF. Here the CDR3 DNA reads TGTGCCAGCAGTTTCCTCCACTACGAGCAGTACTTC.

The V gene is TRBV7-2, the J gene TRBJ2-5, with TRBD1 matching 9 bases. J gave up 2 bases and V 2 bases, and 12 bases lay outside the gene matches. In germline, CDR1 is SGHTA, CDR2 FQGNSA. This CDR3 comprises 18 residues. CDR3 in DNA: TGTGCCAGCAGCTTAACAAGGGGGGACAGGGTGAGGCAAGAGACCCAGTACTTC. Translating gives CASSLTRGDRVRQETQYF.

The CDR3 reads CASTSSGDPPYNEQFF. In DNA, the CDR3 is TGTGCCAGCACCTCCTCGGGAGATCCCCCTTACAATGAGCAGTTCTTC. This rearrangement joins TRBV25-1 to TRBJ2-1, with a tentative D call TRBD2 (6 bases). CDR3 length equals 16 residues. Trimming removed 7 bases at V and 4 bases at J, with 20 bases between. Germline V lookup: CDR1 MGHDK, CDR2 SYGVNS.

The V gene is TRBV30, the J gene TRBJ1-2; D is unclear. Trimming removed 3 bases from V and 6 bases from J, with 11 bases in between. Germline V gives CDR1 GTSNPN, CDR2 SVGIG (reference sequence). This CDR3 has 12 amino acids. CDR3 nucleotides: TGTGCCTGGAGAGGTGAACTCGATGGCTACACCTTC. This encodes CAWRGELDGYTF. Based on the CDR3 plus reference TRBV30 and TRBJ1-2, the full variable domain is SQTIHQWPATLVQPVGSPLSLECTVEGTSNPNLYWYRQAAGRGLQLLFYSVGIGQISSEVPQNLSASRPQDRQFILSSKKLLLSDSGFYLCAWRGELDGYTFGSGTRLTVV.

This clone appeared a single time. This rearrangement joins TRBV27 to TRBJ1-1; D not resolved. The germline V gene encodes CDR1 MNHEY and CDR2 SMNVEV (reference sequence). The CDR3 consists of 14 residues. Trimming took 5 bases from V and 1 from J, leaving 11 bases between them. The CDR3 here is CASSREAGNTEAFF. In DNA form, the CDR3 reads TGTGCCAGCAGTAGGGAGGCGGGGAACACTGAAGCTTTCTTT.

This chain joins TRBV19 and TRBJ2-1; D ambiguous. V lost 3 bases to trimming and J lost 4 bases, with 10 bases between them. Germline V gives CDR1 LNHDA, CDR2 SQIVND (reference sequence). The CDR3 has 14 residues. The DNA of the CDR3 is TGTGCCAGTAGTATGGTGGAAGGATACAATGAGCAGTTCTTC. Amino acid sequence: CASSMVEGYNEQFF.

The J gene is TRBJ1-2, the V gene TRBV9, with 7 bases aligning to TRBD1. CDR3 length: 14 amino acids. V dropped 2 bases and J dropped 7; count of bases not matched to a gene: 8. The V gene's germline CDR1 is SGDLS and CDR2 YYNGEE. Here the CDR3 DNA reads TGTGCCAGCAGCGTTCCCCCCTACAGGGGTGGCTACACCTTC. Translation gives CASSVPPYRGGYTF.

The gene calls are TRBV5-4 and TRBJ2-7; possible D gene TRBD2, 5 bases. CDR3 length: 14 amino acids. The V and J ends lost 0 bases and 4 bases respectively, with 11 bases between them. Germline V gene lookup returns CDR1 SGHNT and CDR2 YYREEE (reference sequence). The CDR3 region is CASSLGTEEYEQYF. The CDR3 region has the DNA TGTGCCAGCAGCTTGGGGACGGAGGAATACGAGCAGTACTTC. Combining the CDR3 with reference TRBV5-4 and TRBJ2-7 gives the whole variable domain ETGVTQSPTHLIKTRGQQVTLRCSSQSGHNTVSWYQQALGQGPQFIFQYYREEENGRGNFPPRFSGLQFPNYSSELNVNALELDDSALYLCASSLGTEEYEQYFGPGTRLTVT.

This rearrangement joins TRBV28 to TRBJ2-1; 8 bases line up with TRBD2. V gave up 7 bases and J gave up 0 bases; unmatched junction bases: 2. Germline V lookup: CDR1 MDHEN, CDR2 SYDVKM. The CDR3 has 14 amino acids. In nucleotides, the CDR3 is TGTGCCAGCATAAGCGGGAGCTCCTACAATGAGCAGTTCTTC. Its protein is CASISGSSYNEQFF.

This clone was picked up one time. DNA of the CDR3: TGTGCCAGCTCCCACAGGGACGGCCCGAACTATGGCTACACCTTC. It specifies CASSHRDGPNYGYTF. V is TRBV7-9 and J is TRBJ1-2, with a weak D call TRBD1 (6 bases). The CDR3 contains 15 residues. Germline CDR1 and CDR2: SEHNR and FQNEAQ (reference sequence). Trimming removed 8 bases from V and 2 bases from J, with 18 bases in between.

The chain employs TRBV29-1 and TRBJ2-7; D not certain. The CDR3 is 14 residues long. Germline values: CDR1 SQVTM, CDR2 ANQGSEA. V was shortened by 4 bases and J by 3 bases, with 16 bases between the two germline ends. DNA for the CDR3: TGCAGCGTTGTCTTTCCGGTCTATGGCTACGAGCAGTACTTC. It codes for CSVVFPVYGYEQYF.

The rearrangement uses TRBV6-5 and TRBJ1-3; D is possibly TRBD1 (5 bases). The CDR3 is made up of 15 amino acids. Trimming took 5 bases from V and 5 from J, leaving 16 bases between them. In germline, CDR1 is MNHEY, CDR2 SVGAGI. CDR3 protein: CASSLDRKSRNTIYF. The CDR3 DNA reads TGTGCCAGCAGTCTCGACAGAAAGTCCCGAAACACCATATATTTT.

The chain carries TRBV11-2 and TRBJ1-5, with 7 bases that match TRBD1. The germline V gene encodes CDR1 SGHAT and CDR2 FQNNGV. The V and J ends lost 5 bases and 6 bases, in that order; junction bases with no gene match: 7. There are 14 residues in the CDR3. The CDR3 loop reads CASSRDRVGQPQHF. The CDR3 bases are TGTGCCAGCAGCCGAGACAGGGTTGGTCAGCCCCAGCATTTT.

A single count supports this clone. J is TRBJ2-2 and V is TRBV4-2, with 13 bases that match TRBD2. Germline V gene lookup returns CDR1 LGHNA and CDR2 YNFKEQ. The CDR3 extends over 20 amino acids. The junction had 10 bases not matched to a gene; V was cut back by 2 bases and J by 1 base. CDR3 sequence reads: CASSQKRLAGGRMNTGELFF. The DNA of the CDR3 is TGTGCCAGCAGCCAAAAACGACTAGCGGGAGGCCGGATGAACACCGGGGAGCTGTTTTTT.